This T cell receptor (beta chain) comes out of a study of blood T cell repertoires in COVID-19. Study at large: Sites in the United States, Italy and Spain provided acute and convalescent COVID-19 samples. Sources were T cells, B-cell-depleted T cells, or PBMCs; the material itself was cDNA or gDNA.

Study processing details: Estimation of nucleated cell counts was performed using reference gene primer amplification. This table comes from immunoSEQ multiplex PCR, and its TCRdb copy is limited to in-frame clones, with some not included. V and J calls and clone size are as listed in that table; D and trimming were resolved from the DNA. The data show over 150,000 clones, around four fifths seen once. The V and J ends lost 4 bases and 7 bases, in that order; junction bases with no gene match: 4. The CDR3 totals 13 residues. The germline V gene has CDR1 KGHSH and CDR2 LQKENI. Patients in Seattle were enrolled during active infection, then followed longitudinally.

Sequenced: peripheral blood. This clonotype originated in a woman in her 40s with COVID-19, enrolled during active disease. The chain combines TRBV18 with TRBJ1-2; 9 bases fit TRBD1. Here the CDR3 DNA reads TGTGCCAGCTCACTTGGACAGGGGAGTGGCTACACCTTC. It is translated as CASSLGQGSGYTF.